Below, one T cell receptor (beta chain) is given with its context. What it binds is not known. The study made its TCR cDNA through 5'RACE template switching. That step introduced a universal primer site along with UMIs. Via MiXCR, TCRdb re-called the 5' RACE reads, giving one row per CDR3 protein. The repertoire has 180,000 or so distinct CDR3 sequences, around 10% of them found once; the top ten carry 36%. This CDR3 contains 12 residues. V lost 10 bases, J lost 7 bases, and 6 bases stayed unmatched. Per the germline V gene, CDR1 is MNHNY and CDR2 is SVGAGI (reference sequence). This entry comes from a study of T cells after yellow fever vaccination. Turning to the study itself: SMART-Seq v4 Ultra Low Input handled preparation of low-cell-number fractions.

Whole-study findings and limits: Repertoires sorted by FACS could include abundant clonotypes that are contaminants from the bulk population. The booster response re-showed most primary clones: roughly 97% CD4, around 87% CD8.

The chain couples TRBV6-6 to TRBJ1-5; 8 nucleotides line up with TRBD1. The receptor was isolated from a man between 18 and 35 years old who received the YFV17D yellow fever vaccine. Sequences were derived from CD8+ T cells sorted from PBMCs, sampled 15 days after the yellow fever booster vaccination. The CDR3 loop is CATGQGRQPQHF. The CDR3 DNA reads TGTGCCACCGGACAGGGTAGGCAGCCCCAGCATTTT.